A selection of T cell receptor beta chains follows, all from one sample in a study of OX40 agonist ivuxolimab in advanced cancers. Using immunoSEQ multiplex PCR, the repertoire was profiled, and TCRdb retains in-frame clones only, with some absent. The sample holds more than 80,000 clones, 85% to 90% seen once. The sequencing here drew on CD4+ or CD8+ T cells sorted from blood, taken in a trial of the OX40 agonist ivuxolimab. These receptors all come from an adult with an advanced solid tumor such as melanoma, head and neck, liver or kidney cancer. Both conserved end residues are trimmed from each CDR3. Each record gives: J gene, V gene, CDR3 protein.

TRBJ1-2 TRBV6-5 ASSSDRGPRYT
TRBJ2-5 TRBV2 ASSVGVRETQY
TRBJ2-7 TRBV15 ATSRDPGGADEQY
TRBJ1-2 TRBV28 ASSPGQSPYGYT
TRBJ1-5 TRBV6-1 ASSSDRAGNQPQH
TRBJ1-1 TRBV6-1 ASSEKSGGIAF
TRBJ2-7 TRBV5-5 ASNSLSGPYEQY
TRBJ1-4 TRBV27 ASRDSGGSEKLF
TRBJ2-2 TRBV11-3 ASSLDRNTGELF
TRBJ2-1 TRBV29-1 SVALDRDEQF
TRBJ2-5 TRBV9 ASSPEAQGMQTQY
TRBJ2-1 TRBV5-1 ASSLDPGVGEQF
TRBJ2-5 TRBV20-1 SASNIETQY
TRBJ1-5 TRBV19 ASSILIRERQPQH
TRBJ2-1 TRBV5-4 ASSPEGYNEQF
TRBJ2-5 TRBV5-1 ASSSGEGLETQY
TRBJ1-5 TRBV15 ATSSPTEYQPQH
TRBJ2-1 TRBV20-1 SAGNNNEQF
TRBJ1-1 TRBV29-1 SVEPGRTEAF
TRBJ2-3 TRBV10-2 ASNGLAVPDTQY
TRBJ1-1 TRBV30 AWKGLRRTEAF